The 28 T cell receptor beta chains given below trace back to one sample, sequenced in a study of blood T cell repertoires in COVID-19. The data were produced by immunoSEQ multiplex PCR, yet TCRdb's version contains in-frame clones alone and is incomplete. The sample comprises 250,000 or so clones, about 87% of which are singletons, and less than 0.9% rests with the top ten. Input material: PBMCs or T cells enriched from blood (not recorded which). These receptors were collected from a man in his forties or fifties who had been exposed to COVID-19.

This chain joins TRBV9 and TRBJ1-2; D ambiguous. This CDR3 region has 14 residues. Germline values: CDR1 SGDLS, CDR2 YYNGEE. Trimming pared 0 bases from V and 8 bases from J, leaving 14 bases between. This chain's CDR3 is CASSVDTGIRGYTF. CDR3 in DNA: TGTGCCAGCAGCGTAGACACCGGGATAAGGGGCTACACCTTC.

The chain recombines TRBV18 with TRBJ2-7, with D maybe TRBD2 (7 bases). Looked up from germline, CDR1 is KGHSH and CDR2 is LQKENI. Trimming left V 6 bases short and J 3 bases short, with 18 bases between. CDR3 length: 15 amino acids. As DNA, the CDR3 is TGTGCCAGCTCCTCGGGGGGACAAAGACTCTACGAGCAGTACTTC. Translating gives CASSSGGQRLYEQYF.

This clone has more than one count but fewer than ten. CDR3 sequence (DNA): TGTGCCAGCAGCCAAGACAGCACTGAAGCTTTCTTT. Protein product: CASSQDSTEAFF. J is TRBJ1-1 and V is TRBV9, with a tentative D call TRBD1 (5 bases). V was shortened by 4 bases and J by 4 bases, with 8 bases between the two germline ends. CDR3 size: 12 residues. Germline lookup yields CDR1 SGDLS and CDR2 YYNGEE.

The chain recombines TRBV7-2 with TRBJ2-1, with D maybe TRBD2 (6 bases). The CDR3 covers 15 residues. Germline CDR1 SGHTA, CDR2 FQGNSA. Trimming removed 7 bases from V and 4 bases from J, with 17 bases in between. The CDR3 loop reads CASTLRGLLYNEQFF. The DNA for the CDR3 is TGTGCCAGCACCCTGCGGGGATTACTATACAATGAGCAGTTCTTC.

The chain recombines TRBV12-3 or TRBV12-4 with TRBJ2-7; 7 nucleotides match TRBD1. The ends lost 6 bases at V and 5 bases at J; junction bases unmatched: 4. CDR3 size: 12 residues. The CDR3 coding sequence is TGTGCCAGCAGCCCACAGGGGCACGAGCAGTACTTC. It translates to CASSPQGHEQYF.

This sequence joins TRBV24-1 and TRBJ2-5, with 7 bases fitting TRBD1. V shed 4 bases and J 5 bases; nucleotides not matched to a gene: 6. Germline V CDR1 and CDR2: KGHDR, SFDVKD. The CDR3 is 14 residues long. The CDR3 sequence is CATSDPTGPETQYF. CDR3 nucleotides: TGTGCCACCAGTGACCCGACAGGGCCGGAGACCCAGTACTTC.

V is TRBV2 and J is TRBJ1-5, with TRBD1 identical over 7 bases. Germline V lookup: CDR1 SNHLY, CDR2 FYNNEI. The CDR3 consists of 14 residues. Trimming took 8 bases from V and 4 from J; bases not matched to a gene: 8. The CDR3 nucleotides are TGTGCCAGCGTTCAGGGGGGCCGAAATCAGCCCCAGCATTTT. Protein sequence: CASVQGGRNQPQHF.

CDR3 residues: CASSIWTGNNQPQHF. In DNA form, the CDR3 reads TGTGCCAGCAGCATATGGACAGGGAATAATCAGCCCCAGCATTTT. V is TRBV7-2 and J is TRBJ1-5; the match to TRBD1 covers 8 bases. The CDR3 length is 15 residues. Germline V gives CDR1 SGHTA, CDR2 FQGNSA. V shed 5 bases and J 4 bases; nucleotides not matched to a gene: 7.

This clone was detected once. The chain is built from TRBV29-1 and TRBJ1-1; D perhaps matches TRBD1 (6 bases). CDR3 length: 12 residues. Germline V gene data show CDR1 as SQVTM and CDR2 as ANQGSEA. Trimming stripped 7 bases from V and 0 bases from J, with 9 bases between. CDR3 nucleotides: TGCAGCGCGGGACAAGTGAACACTGAAGCTTTCTTT. It specifies CSAGQVNTEAFF.

The V gene is TRBV28, the J gene TRBJ1-2; TRBD1 might be the D (5 bases). Germline CDR1 reads MDHEN; CDR2 reads SYDVKM. V shed 3 bases and J shed 8 bases, with 16 bases lying between them. The CDR3 has 14 amino acids. CDR3 in DNA: TGTGCCAGCAGTTTGGGACTCTTTATCCGGGGCTACACCTTC. This gives the protein CASSLGLFIRGYTF.

The chain is built from TRBV19 and TRBJ1-3; D may be TRBD1 (6 bases). The V end was cut by 4 bases, the J end by 3 bases, with 19 bases between. The CDR3 spans 17 residues. Germline CDR1 and CDR2: LNHDA and SQIVND (reference sequence). CDR3 sequence: CASSRSTGLVFGNTIYF. The CDR3 DNA sequence: TGTGCCAGTAGTAGATCGACAGGTTTGGTTTTTGGAAACACCATATATTTT.

This chain links TRBV9 with TRBJ2-2, with D maybe TRBD2 (5 bases). Germline CDR1 is SGDLS and CDR2 is YYNGEE. The CDR3 has 15 residues. The V gene lost 0 bases and the J gene lost 7 bases, with 13 bases spanning the gap. Written as DNA, the CDR3 is TGTGCCAGCAGCGTAGGTCCGGGGTCCTTCGGGGAGCTGTTTTTT. Protein sequence: CASSVGPGSFGELFF.

This clone was seen once. This chain links TRBV6-1 with TRBJ2-1; maybe TRBD2 (6 bases). Germline loops: CDR1 MNHNS, CDR2 SASEGT. This CDR3 is built from 15 residues. V lost 3 bases and J lost 6, with 15 bases in between. The CDR3 reads CASSDRRDPINEQFF. The CDR3, as DNA: TGTGCCAGCAGTGATCGGAGGGACCCGATCAATGAGCAGTTCTTC.

This clone was counted between two and nine times. The chain recombines TRBV7-9 with TRBJ1-4; D gene uncertain. CDR1 is SEHNR and CDR2 is FQNEAQ in the germline V gene (reference sequence). With 1 base removed from V and 5 bases from J, the gap between germline ends came to 11 bases. The CDR3 covers 15 residues. The CDR3 DNA follows: TGTGCCAGCAGCTTAGGGGCAGGACTAAATGAAAAACTGTTTTTT. It specifies CASSLGAGLNEKLFF. The full variable domain, completed using reference TRBV7-9 and TRBJ1-4, is DTGVSQNPRHKITKRGQNVTFRCDPISEHNRLYWYRQTLGQGPEFLTYFQNEAQLEKSRLLSDRFSAERPKGSFSTLEIQRTEQGDSAMYLCASSLGAGLNEKLFFGSGTQLSVL.

The chain combines TRBV11-3 with TRBJ2-2; a weak D match, TRBD2 (7 bases). Germline CDR1 is SGHNT and CDR2 is YENEEA. The CDR3 loop spans 13 amino acids. V was clipped by 5 bases and J by 8 bases, with 12 bases between them. The CDR3 region is CASSRGAQGELFF. The CDR3 DNA follows: TGTGCCAGCAGCCGGGGGGCCCAGGGGGAGCTGTTTTTT.

The J gene is TRBJ1-2, the V gene TRBV19, with TRBD1 identical over 10 bases. V lost 4 bases to trimming and J lost 3 bases; unmatched junction nucleotides: 8. There are 16 residues in the CDR3. Germline CDR1 and CDR2: LNHDA and SQIVND (reference sequence). CDR3 amino acids: CASSRDRDRGDYGYTF. In DNA, the CDR3 is TGTGCCAGTAGTAGGGACCGGGACAGGGGTGACTATGGCTACACCTTC.

This chain links TRBV11-2 with TRBJ2-1, with 9 bases lining up with TRBD2. The CDR3 covers 15 residues. After removal of 2 bases from V and 8 bases from J, the junction contained 7 bases not matched to a gene. Germline V lookup: CDR1 SGHAT, CDR2 FQNNGV. The CDR3, as DNA: TGTGCCAGCAGCTTACTAGCGGGAATAGGCGATGAGCAGTTCTTC. Amino acids: CASSLLAGIGDEQFF.

This chain connects TRBV5-6 to TRBJ1-5, with a tentative D call TRBD1 (6 bases). The CDR3 is 16 residues long. V was cut by 0 bases and J by 1 base, with 11 bases left in between. CDR1 and CDR2 (germline): SGHDT, YYEEEE. CDR3 region: CASSLARRGSNQPQHF. CDR3 coding DNA: TGTGCCAGCAGCTTGGCTCGCAGGGGAAGCAATCAGCCCCAGCATTTT.

This clone has only one observation. The chain carries TRBV12-3 or TRBV12-4 and TRBJ1-2, with D possibly matching TRBD1 (6 bases). This CDR3 has 13 amino acids. Trimming took off 4 bases at V and 8 bases at J, with 14 bases between the two ends. The DNA for the CDR3 is TGTGCCAGCAGTTATGCAGGGGATCAAGGCTACACCTTC. It specifies CASSYAGDQGYTF.

This clone was seen a handful of times. This sequence joins TRBV19 and TRBJ1-3; 7 nucleotides align to TRBD1. V dropped 9 bases and J dropped 5; count of bases not matched to a gene: 16. The CDR3 loop spans 16 amino acids. Looked up from germline, CDR1 is LNHDA and CDR2 is SQIVND (reference sequence). The CDR3 nucleotides are TGTGCCAGCGGGACAGATGATAACCCCGGTAGAAACACCATATATTTT. This translates into CASGTDDNPGRNTIYF.

The J gene is TRBJ2-1, the V gene TRBV19; possible D gene TRBD1, 6 bases. There are 15 residues in the CDR3. Looked up from germline, CDR1 is LNHDA and CDR2 is SQIVND (reference sequence). Deletions cut 4 bases from V and 0 bases from J, with 10 bases between. The CDR3 DNA is TGTGCCAGTAGTAAAGACAGGAACTCCTACAATGAGCAGTTCTTC. It encodes CASSKDRNSYNEQFF.

The chain recombines TRBV6-1 with TRBJ1-2; D not resolved. Germline CDR1 and CDR2: MNHNS and SASEGT. The V gene lost 1 base and the J gene lost 4 bases, with 7 bases spanning the gap. This CDR3 has 13 residues. CDR3 DNA sequence: TGTGCCAGCAGTGAAGGAGAAATCTATGGCTACACCTTC. Encoded protein: CASSEGEIYGYTF.

The genes are TRBV2 and TRBJ2-6; D not resolved. V was clipped by 8 bases and J by 0 bases, with 11 bases between them. The CDR3 length is 15 residues. Per germline, CDR1 SNHLY and CDR2 FYNNEI. The DNA for the CDR3 is TGTGCCAGCCTTTTCTCTAGCTCTGGGGCCAACGTCCTGACTTTC. The encoded protein is CASLFSSSGANVLTF.

The chain combines TRBV18 with TRBJ1-1; maybe TRBD1 (5 bases). Germline V gene sequence: CDR1 KGHSH, CDR2 LQKENI. The CDR3 spans 15 residues. V dropped 1 base and J dropped 2 bases, with 11 bases sitting between them. This chain's CDR3 is CASSPRYRFNTEAFF. Written as DNA, the CDR3 is TGTGCCAGCTCACCACGTTACAGGTTCAACACTGAAGCTTTCTTT.

The chain recombines TRBV11-2 with TRBJ1-2, with TRBD1 matching 7 bases. CDR3 length equals 14 residues. Germline assignment: CDR1 SGHAT and CDR2 FQNNGV. V shed 5 bases and J 5 bases; nucleotides not matched to a gene: 8. The CDR3 coding sequence is TGTGCCAGCAGCCCCGAGGGACAGATTTATGGCTACACCTTC. Translated, it gives CASSPEGQIYGYTF.

This chain connects TRBV7-2 to TRBJ1-1, with D possibly TRBD1 on 5 matching bases. Germline CDR1 SGHTA, CDR2 FQGNSA. Trimming left V 2 bases short and J 0 bases short, with 7 bases between. This CDR3 has 14 amino acids. CDR3 sequence: CASSLLGVNTEAFF. CDR3 bases: TGTGCCAGCAGCTTATTAGGGGTGAACACTGAAGCTTTCTTT. The full variable domain, in which reference TRBV7-2 and TRBJ1-1 provide the parts outside the CDR3, is GAGVSQSPSNKVTEKGKDVELRCDPISGHTALYWYRQSLGQGLEFLIYFQGNSAPDKSGLPSDRFSAERTGGSVSTLTIQRTQQEDSAVYLCASSLLGVNTEAFFGQGTRLTVV.

The chain joins TRBV18 to TRBJ2-5; D is perhaps TRBD2 (6 bases). Germline CDR1 reads KGHSH; CDR2 reads LQKENI. The CDR3 runs 14 residues. The V gene lost 3 bases and the J gene lost 0 bases, with 8 bases spanning the gap. The CDR3 DNA is TGTGCCAGCTCACCCGGGACTTACCAAGAGACCCAGTACTTC. Amino acids: CASSPGTYQETQYF.

A single count supports this clone. This chain uses TRBV4-1 with TRBJ2-1, with 11 bases fitting TRBD2. Trimming removed 6 bases from V and 2 bases from J; junction bases left unmatched: 3. The germline V gene has CDR1 MGHRA and CDR2 YSYEKL. The CDR3 is 15 amino acids. The CDR3: CASSVLAGAYNEQFF. The CDR3 bases are TGCGCCAGCAGTGTACTAGCGGGGGCCTACAATGAGCAGTTCTTC.